This T cell receptor (beta chain) is from a study of beta chain features in type 1 diabetes. This clone was found a few times. With a far larger clone one base away, a read error is the likely cause. The germline CDR1 and CDR2 sequences are GTSNPN and SVGIG (reference sequence). This CDR3 has 16 amino acids. The study reverse transcribed the entire isolated RNA, so it sequenced expressed TCRB transcripts. Repertoires were generated with immunoSEQ multiplex PCR, while TCRdb's copy carries only in-frame clones and drops some. The sample includes a few hundred thousand clones, 25% to 30% of them seen just once. The collection from each donor was one heparinised blood draw averaging roughly 100 mL.

The material sequenced was central memory CD4+ T cells from blood. This sequence was found in a man younger than 45 in good health. The chain recombines TRBV30 with TRBJ2-4; tentative D call: TRBD2 (5 bases). CDR3 sequence (DNA): TGTGCCTGGACCAAAGGAGCGGCTCTAGCCAAAAACAATCAGTACTTC. Its translation: CAWTKGAALAKNNQYF.